Shown below are 10 T cell receptor beta chains from a single sample sequenced in a study of blood T cells in healthy people across ages. Using a J-beta primer mix together with a sample-barcoded 5' primer, a second PCR was run for about 6 to 11 cycles. TCRdb analysed the 5' RACE reads with MiXCR anew, one entry per CDR3 protein. The table has just over 1 million distinct CDR3 sequences, 40% to 55% seen once. The sequenced material came from blood. All receptors come from an older woman in good health.

This sequence joins TRBV7-9 and TRBJ1-5, with TRBD1 matching over 8 bases. This CDR3 is 17 amino acids long. Germline V gene sequence: CDR1 SEHNR, CDR2 FQNEAQ (reference sequence). Losses at the gene ends were 5 bases for V and 6 bases for J; bases not matched to a gene: 15. The CDR3 region has the DNA TGTGCCAGCAGCCGGGCTGGACAGGGTGGCTTTTTTCAGCCCCAGCATTTT. Translation: CASSRAGQGGFFQPQHF.

V and J are TRBV5-4 and TRBJ2-5; possible D gene TRBD2, 5 bases. V was cut by 4 bases and J by 1 base, with 11 bases left in between. CDR3 length: 14 amino acids. In germline, CDR1 is SGHNT, CDR2 YYREEE (reference sequence). In nucleotides, the CDR3 is TGTGCCAGCAGCAGACGTAGCGCCCAAGAGACCCAGTACTTC. Translating gives CASSRRSAQETQYF.

The J gene is TRBJ1-5, the V gene TRBV5-1; possible D gene TRBD1, 6 bases. The CDR3 loop spans 14 amino acids. The germline gives CDR1 SGHRS, CDR2 YFSETQ. Trimming took off 0 bases at V and 5 bases at J, with 9 bases between the two ends. The CDR3 nucleotides are TGCGCCAGCAGCTTGGAACAGGGAGATCAGCCCCAGCATTTT. Its protein product is CASSLEQGDQPQHF.

V usage is TRBV10-3 and J usage is TRBJ2-7; the D call may be TRBD1 or TRBD2 (7 bases each). The CDR3 covers 13 residues. The germline V gene encodes CDR1 ENHRY and CDR2 SYGVKD. V lost 7 bases, J lost 2 bases, and 12 bases lay in between. The CDR3 DNA reads TGTGCCATCAAGACAGGGACTACCTACGAGCAGTACTTC. It is translated as CAIKTGTTYEQYF.

A few counts support this clonotype. The chain links TRBV20-1 to TRBJ2-5; possible D gene TRBD2, 6 bases. The CDR3 is 15 amino acids. Germline CDR1 is DFQATT and CDR2 is SNEGSKA (reference sequence). Trimming left V 4 bases short and J 4 bases short, with 19 bases between. The CDR3 loop is CSAISGGEGGETQYF. The CDR3 bases are TGCAGTGCTATAAGTGGCGGGGAAGGTGGAGAGACCCAGTACTTC.

The rearrangement joins TRBV15 to TRBJ1-1; D not resolved. The CDR3 has 13 residues. CDR1 and CDR2 (germline): LNHNV, YYDKDF (reference sequence). V was shortened by 0 bases and J by 5 bases, with 7 bases between the two germline ends. CDR3 protein: CATSRDLQTEAFF. Here the CDR3 DNA reads TGTGCCACCAGCAGAGATCTTCAGACTGAAGCTTTCTTT.

This sequence joins TRBV29-1 and TRBJ1-5; D ambiguous. The CDR3 has 12 residues. From germline, CDR1 is SQVTM and CDR2 ANQGSEA. The V and J ends lost 4 bases and 7 bases respectively, with 11 bases between them. CDR3 coding DNA: TGCAGCGTTGGTGGGGTCAACCAGCCCCAGCATTTT. Translated: CSVGGVNQPQHF.

The CDR3 coding sequence is TGCAGTGCTAGAGGGGGCGGTGAGCAGTTCTTC. The encoded protein is CSARGGGEQFF. The V and J genes are TRBV20-1 and TRBJ2-1; D may be TRBD1 (5 bases). CDR1 is DFQATT and CDR2 is SNEGSKA in the germline V gene (reference sequence). V lost 1 base and J 9 bases, leaving 7 bases between the germline ends. The CDR3 extends over 11 amino acids.

This clonotype was seen a handful of times. The genes are TRBV4-2 and TRBJ1-4; 10 bases are a match to TRBD1. The V gene end was trimmed by 4 bases and the J gene end by 8 bases; junction bases not matched to a gene: 10. Germline CDR1 LGHNA, CDR2 YNFKEQ. The CDR3 contains 16 residues. The CDR3 DNA sequence: TGTGCCAGCAGCCTGGGACAGGGGAGGCTGGAAGAAAAACTGTTTTTT. It translates to CASSLGQGRLEEKLFF.

The chain is built from TRBV5-4 and TRBJ2-7, with 7 bases that match TRBD1. Germline CDR1 SGHNT, CDR2 YYREEE (reference sequence). This CDR3 comprises 17 residues. V shed 0 bases and J 2 bases; nucleotides not matched to a gene: 11. This CDR3 is CASSLAPDGQVAYEQYF. In DNA, the CDR3 is TGTGCCAGCAGCTTGGCTCCCGACGGACAGGTGGCCTACGAGCAGTACTTC.